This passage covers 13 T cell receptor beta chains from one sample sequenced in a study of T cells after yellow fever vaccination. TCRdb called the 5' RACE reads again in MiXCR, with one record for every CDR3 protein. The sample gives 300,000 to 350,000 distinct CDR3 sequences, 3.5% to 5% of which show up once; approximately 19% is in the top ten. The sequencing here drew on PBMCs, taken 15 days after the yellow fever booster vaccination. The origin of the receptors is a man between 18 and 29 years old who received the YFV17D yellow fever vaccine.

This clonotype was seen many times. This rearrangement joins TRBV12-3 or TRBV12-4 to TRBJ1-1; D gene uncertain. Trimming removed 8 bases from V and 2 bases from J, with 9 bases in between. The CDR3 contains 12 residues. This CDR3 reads CASAEINTEAFF. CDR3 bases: TGTGCCAGCGCAGAGATCAACACTGAAGCTTTCTTT.

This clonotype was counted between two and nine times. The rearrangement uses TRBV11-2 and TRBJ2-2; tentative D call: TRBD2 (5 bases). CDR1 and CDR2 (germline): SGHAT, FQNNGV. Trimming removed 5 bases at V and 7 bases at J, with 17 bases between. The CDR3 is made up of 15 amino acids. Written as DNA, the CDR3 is TGTGCCAGCAGCCAGGTTCGGGCGGGCGGCGGGGAGCTGTTTTTT. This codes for CASSQVRAGGGELFF.

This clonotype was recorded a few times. This chain's CDR3 is CASTPPGFNQPQHF. CDR3 in DNA: TGTGCCAGCACCCCACCGGGGTTCAATCAGCCCCAGCATTTT. This sequence joins TRBV6-2 or TRBV6-3 and TRBJ1-5; unclear D gene. Trimming left V 7 bases short and J 3 bases short, with 13 bases between. Germline CDR1 MNHEY, CDR2 SVGEGT. This CDR3 region has 14 residues.

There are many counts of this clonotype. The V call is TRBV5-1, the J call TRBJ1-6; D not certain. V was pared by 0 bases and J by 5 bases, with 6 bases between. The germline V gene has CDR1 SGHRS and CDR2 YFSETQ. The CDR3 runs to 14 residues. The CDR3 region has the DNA TGCGCCAGCAGCTTGGGCCAGGATAATTCACCCCTCCACTTT. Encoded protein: CASSLGQDNSPLHF.

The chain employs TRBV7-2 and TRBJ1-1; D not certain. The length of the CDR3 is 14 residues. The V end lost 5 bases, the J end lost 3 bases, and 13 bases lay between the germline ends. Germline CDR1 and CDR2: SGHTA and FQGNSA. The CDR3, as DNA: TGTGCCAGCAGCCCAAGGGCCGGGGACACTGAAGCTTTCTTT. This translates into CASSPRAGDTEAFF.

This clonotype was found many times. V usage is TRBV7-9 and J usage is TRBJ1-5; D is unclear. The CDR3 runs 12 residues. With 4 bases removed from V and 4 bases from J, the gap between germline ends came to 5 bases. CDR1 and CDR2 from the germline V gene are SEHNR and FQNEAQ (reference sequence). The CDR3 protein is CASSWRNQPQHF. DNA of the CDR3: TGTGCCAGCAGCTGGAGGAATCAGCCCCAGCATTTT.

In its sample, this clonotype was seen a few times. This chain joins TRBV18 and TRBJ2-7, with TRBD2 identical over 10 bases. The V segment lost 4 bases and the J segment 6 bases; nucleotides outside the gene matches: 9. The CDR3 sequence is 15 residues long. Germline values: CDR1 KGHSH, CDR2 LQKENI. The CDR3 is CASSLYSGGLFEQYF. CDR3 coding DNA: TGTGCCAGCTCACTCTATAGCGGGGGGCTCTTCGAGCAGTACTTC.

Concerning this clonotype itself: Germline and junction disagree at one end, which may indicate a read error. The CDR3 here is CASETGTPNTGEMFF. The CDR3 DNA reads as TGTGCCAGCGAAACCGGGACTCCGAACACCGGGGAGATGTTTTTT. The chain employs TRBV12-3 or TRBV12-4 and TRBJ2-2, with a possible D match to TRBD2 (6 bases). There are 15 residues in the CDR3.

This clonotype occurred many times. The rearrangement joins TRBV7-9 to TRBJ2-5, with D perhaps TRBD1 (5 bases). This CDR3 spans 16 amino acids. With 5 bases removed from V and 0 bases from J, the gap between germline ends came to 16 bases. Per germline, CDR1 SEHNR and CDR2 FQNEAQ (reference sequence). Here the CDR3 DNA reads TGTGCCAGCAGCCTCCTGACAGTCGATTACCAAGAGACCCAGTACTTC. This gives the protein CASSLLTVDYQETQYF.

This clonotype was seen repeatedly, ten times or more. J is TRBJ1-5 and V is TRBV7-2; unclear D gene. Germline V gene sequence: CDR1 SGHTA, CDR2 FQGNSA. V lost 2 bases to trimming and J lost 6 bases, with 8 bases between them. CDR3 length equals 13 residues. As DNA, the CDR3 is TGTGCCAGCAGCTTATTCCGAGGTCAGCCCCAGCATTTT. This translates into CASSLFRGQPQHF.

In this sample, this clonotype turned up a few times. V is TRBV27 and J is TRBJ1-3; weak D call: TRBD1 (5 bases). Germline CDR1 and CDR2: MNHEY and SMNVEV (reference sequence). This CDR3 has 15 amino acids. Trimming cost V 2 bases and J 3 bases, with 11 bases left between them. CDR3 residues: CASSLRTGDGNTIYF. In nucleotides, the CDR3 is TGTGCCAGCAGTTTACGAACAGGCGATGGAAACACCATATATTTT.

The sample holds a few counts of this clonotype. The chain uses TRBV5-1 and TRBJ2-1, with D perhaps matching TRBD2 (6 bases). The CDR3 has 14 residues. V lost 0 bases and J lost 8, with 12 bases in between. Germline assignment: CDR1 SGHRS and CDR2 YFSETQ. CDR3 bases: TGCGCCAGCAGCTTGGCGGGGGAGGTCGATGAGCAGTTCTTC. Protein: CASSLAGEVDEQFF.

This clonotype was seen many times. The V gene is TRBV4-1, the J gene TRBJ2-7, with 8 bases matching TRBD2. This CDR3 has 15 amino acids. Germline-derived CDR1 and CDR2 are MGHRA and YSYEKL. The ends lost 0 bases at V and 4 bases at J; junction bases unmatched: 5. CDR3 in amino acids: CASSQEPGGLYEQYF. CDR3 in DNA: TGCGCCAGCAGCCAAGAACCGGGGGGGCTTTACGAGCAGTACTTC.